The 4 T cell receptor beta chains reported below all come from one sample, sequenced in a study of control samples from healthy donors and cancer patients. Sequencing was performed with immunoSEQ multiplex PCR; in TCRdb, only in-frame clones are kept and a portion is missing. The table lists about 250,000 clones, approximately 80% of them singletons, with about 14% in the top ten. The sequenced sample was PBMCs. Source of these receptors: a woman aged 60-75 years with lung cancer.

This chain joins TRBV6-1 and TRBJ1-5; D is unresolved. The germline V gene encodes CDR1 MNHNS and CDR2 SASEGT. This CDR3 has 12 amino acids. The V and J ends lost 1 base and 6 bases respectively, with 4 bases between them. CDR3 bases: TGTGCCAGCAGTGAAGTGAGTCAGCCCCAGCATTTT. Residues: CASSEVSQPQHF.

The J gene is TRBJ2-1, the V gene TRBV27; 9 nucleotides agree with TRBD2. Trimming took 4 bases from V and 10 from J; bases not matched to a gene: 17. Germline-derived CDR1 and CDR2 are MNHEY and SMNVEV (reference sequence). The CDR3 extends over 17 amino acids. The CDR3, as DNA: TGTGCCAGCAGTTCCCCGGGTAGCGGGGGACACTATCGGGAGCAGTTCTTC. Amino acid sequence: CASSSPGSGGHYREQFF.

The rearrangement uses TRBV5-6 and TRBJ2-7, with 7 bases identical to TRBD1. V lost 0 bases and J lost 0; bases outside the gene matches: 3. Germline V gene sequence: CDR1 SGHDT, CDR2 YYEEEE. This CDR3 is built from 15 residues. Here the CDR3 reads CASSLVGDSSYEQYF. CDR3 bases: TGTGCCAGCAGCTTGGTAGGGGACAGCTCCTACGAGCAGTACTTC. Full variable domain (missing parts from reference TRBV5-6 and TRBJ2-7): DAGVTQSPTHLIKTRGQQVTLRCSPKSGHDTVSWYQQALGQGPQFIFQYYEEEERQRGNFPDRFSGHQFPNYSSELNVNALLLGDSALYLCASSLVGDSSYEQYFGPGTRLTVT.

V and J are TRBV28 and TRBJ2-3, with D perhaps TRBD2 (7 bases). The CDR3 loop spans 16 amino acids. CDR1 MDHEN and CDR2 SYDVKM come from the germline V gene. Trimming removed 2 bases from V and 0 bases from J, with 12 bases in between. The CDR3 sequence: CASSLVGGGSTDTQYF. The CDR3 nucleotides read TGTGCCAGCAGTTTAGTAGGGGGAGGGAGCACAGATACGCAGTATTTT.